This T cell receptor (beta chain) was sequenced for a study of blood T cells in healthy people across ages. Findings of the study overall: Relative to aged donors, long-lived donors carried more naive CD4+ cells and displayed higher diversity. With naive T cell percentage, TCR beta diversity showed a strong correlation.

Primed by a sample-barcoded 5' primer and a J-beta primer mix, a second PCR proceeded for 7 to 11 cycles. TCRdb independently ran MiXCR on the 5' RACE reads; one entry per CDR3 protein. Here the sample spans fewer than 950,000 distinct CDR3 sequences, about 48% being singletons. The ends were cut back, 6 bases at V and 6 bases at J, with 21 bases in the middle. This CDR3 spans 15 amino acids. Germline CDR1 is SQVTM and CDR2 is ANQGSEA. Caucasian individuals from Russia who were healthy and aged 6 to 90 acted as donors. This clonotype was seen only a few times. Antigen specificity is unknown. Sample: blood. The receptor was isolated from an elderly man in good health. V gene TRBV29-1 combines with J gene TRBJ2-1; the D gene is possibly TRBD2 (6 bases). The CDR3 DNA sequence: TGCAGCGTGCCGCCCGGGGGAGCCTGGGTCAATGAGCAGTTCTTC. It translates to CSVPPGGAWVNEQFF.